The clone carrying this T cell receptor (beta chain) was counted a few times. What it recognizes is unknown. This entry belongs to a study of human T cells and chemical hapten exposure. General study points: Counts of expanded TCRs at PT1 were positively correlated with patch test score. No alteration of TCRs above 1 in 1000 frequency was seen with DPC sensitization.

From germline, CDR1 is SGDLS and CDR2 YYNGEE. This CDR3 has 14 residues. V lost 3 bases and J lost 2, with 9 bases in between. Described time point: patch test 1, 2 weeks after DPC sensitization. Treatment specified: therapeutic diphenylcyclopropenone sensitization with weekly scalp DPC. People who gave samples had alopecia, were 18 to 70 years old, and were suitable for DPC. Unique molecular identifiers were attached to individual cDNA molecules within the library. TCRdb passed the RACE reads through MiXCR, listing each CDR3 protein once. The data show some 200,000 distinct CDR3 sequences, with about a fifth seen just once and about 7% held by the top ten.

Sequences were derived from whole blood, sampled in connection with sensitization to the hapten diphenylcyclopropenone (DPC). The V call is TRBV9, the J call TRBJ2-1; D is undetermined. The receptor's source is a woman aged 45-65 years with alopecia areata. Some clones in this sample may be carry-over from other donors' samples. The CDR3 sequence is CASSASGAYNEQFF. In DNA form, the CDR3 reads TGTGCCAGCAGCGCAAGTGGGGCCTACAATGAGCAGTTCTTC.